This T cell receptor (beta chain) was observed in a study of Graves' ophthalmopathy and Graves' hyperthyroidism. This CDR3 is built from 16 residues. Germline-derived CDR1 and CDR2 are MNHEY and SVGEGT. The V segment lost 2 bases and the J segment 2 bases; nucleotides outside the gene matches: 9. General study results and limits: Blood repertoires reportedly contained most expanded thyroid clonotypes above 0.001 frequency.

In this cohort, patients with other autoimmune diseases, uncontrolled infections, pregnancy or lactation were excluded. RNA served as the template for amplifying TCR beta CDR3 regions. Second-round multiplex PCR came after first-round RT-PCR with HTBI primers. TCRdb redid the calling of the multiplex PCR reads with MiXCR, one entry per CDR3 protein. The repertoire includes roughly 500,000 distinct CDR3 sequences, approximately 15% of them detected once, and around 9.8% sits in the top ten. This clonotype was counted at least ten times. What it recognizes is unknown. This chain connects TRBV6-2 or TRBV6-3 to TRBJ2-7; 7 bases align to TRBD2. This clonotype originated in a woman in her 30s with Graves' ophthalmopathy. The sample consisted of blood. This chain's CDR3 is CASSYPPGEGPYEQYF. CDR3 nucleotide sequence: TGTGCCAGCAGTTACCCCCCGGGGGAGGGGCCCTACGAGCAGTACTTC.